Each of the 28 T cell receptor beta chains below was sequenced from the same sample in a study of a mutant IDH1 vaccine in newly diagnosed glioma. As to time point: week 11, during vaccination. Topical imiquimod accompanied each vaccine dose, which consisted of 300 ug of mutant IDH1 20-mer peptide. TCRdb's copy holds only in-frame clones and misses some; the assay was immunoSEQ multiplex PCR. The data show some 33,000 clones, with around 80% seen just once and approximately 25% held by the top ten. What these receptors recognize is not known. The material was PBMCs, obtained from a glioma patient whose treatment included an IDH1 peptide vaccine. The receptors stem from a man aged 25-45 years with glioma.

The chain carries TRBV5-6 and TRBJ2-1; TRBD2 aligns across 11 bases. The CDR3 totals 16 residues. After removal of 2 bases from V and 4 bases from J, the junction contained 5 bases not matched to a gene. The germline V gene has CDR1 SGHDT and CDR2 YYEEEE. This CDR3 is CASSFLAGGRYNEQFF. CDR3 nucleotide sequence: TGTGCCAGCAGCTTCCTAGCGGGGGGCAGATACAATGAGCAGTTCTTC.

The chain employs TRBV18 and TRBJ1-1, with TRBD1 matching over 7 bases. Germline loops: CDR1 KGHSH, CDR2 LQKENI. The CDR3 is made up of 15 amino acids. Trimming cost V 3 bases and J 0 bases; bases outside gene matches: 4. The CDR3 DNA sequence: TGTGCCAGCTCACCTCCGGGACAGATGAACACTGAAGCTTTCTTT. Residues: CASSPPGQMNTEAFF.

The CDR3 DNA sequence: TGTGCCAGCAGACCACAGGGCCAGTACACTGAAGCTTTCTTT. This sequence encodes CASRPQGQYTEAFF. The chain recombines TRBV7-9 with TRBJ1-1; tentatively, D is TRBD1 (6 bases). Germline loops: CDR1 SEHNR, CDR2 FQNEAQ (reference sequence). Between the trimmed V and J ends, which lost 6 bases and 3 bases, there was a span of 14 bases. This CDR3 has 14 residues.

There are a few counts of this clone. This chain uses TRBV5-4 with TRBJ1-1, with a possible D match to TRBD1 (6 bases). Germline CDR1 SGHNT, CDR2 YYREEE (reference sequence). V lost 3 bases, J lost 1 base, and 7 bases lay in between. This CDR3 spans 13 amino acids. CDR3 sequence (DNA): TGTGCCAGCAGCTGGGGACAGAACACTGAAGCTTTCTTT. Translation gives CASSWGQNTEAFF.

The V call is TRBV5-6, the J call TRBJ2-5, with D unresolved. Between the trimmed V and J ends, which lost 6 bases and 1 base, there was a span of 19 bases. This CDR3 spans 16 amino acids. Per germline, CDR1 SGHDT and CDR2 YYEEEE. The CDR3 coding sequence is TGTGCCAGCACCCAACGCCTCTTGGTCATCCAAGAGACCCAGTACTTC. As protein: CASTQRLLVIQETQYF. Complete variable domain (other parts from reference TRBV5-6 and TRBJ2-5): DAGVTQSPTHLIKTRGQQVTLRCSPKSGHDTVSWYQQALGQGPQFIFQYYEEEERQRGNFPDRFSGHQFPNYSSELNVNALLLGDSALYLCASTQRLLVIQETQYFGPGTRLLVL.

The V call is TRBV28, the J call TRBJ1-5, with D uncertain. The germline gives CDR1 MDHEN, CDR2 SYDVKM. The CDR3 has 15 residues. V lost 6 bases and J lost 0, with 12 bases in between. The CDR3 reads CASRQPVSSNQPQHF. Written as DNA, the CDR3 is TGTGCCAGCAGGCAACCGGTCTCTAGCAATCAGCCCCAGCATTTT.

The V call is TRBV18, the J call TRBJ2-1; TRBD2 matches 14 bases. CDR3 length: 17 residues. The germline V gene has CDR1 KGHSH and CDR2 LQKENI. V shed 1 base, J shed 12 bases, and the junction held 11 bases outside the gene matches. CDR3: CASSPQGGLAGVRVQFF. The CDR3 DNA reads TGTGCCAGCTCACCACAGGGGGGACTAGCGGGAGTAAGGGTGCAGTTCTTC. The full variable domain, rest sourced from reference TRBV18 and TRBJ2-1, is NAGVMQNPRHLVRRRGQEARLRCSPMKGHSHVYWYRQLPEEGLKFMVYLQKENIIDESGMPKERFSAEFPKEGPSILRIQQVVRGDSAAYFCASSPQGGLAGVRVQFFGPGTRLTVL.

The chain joins TRBV5-5 to TRBJ2-5; maybe TRBD1 (6 bases). Germline CDR1 and CDR2: SGHKS and YYEKEE (reference sequence). The CDR3 is made up of 17 amino acids. Trimming removed 0 bases at V and 0 bases at J, with 15 bases between. CDR3 nucleotide sequence: TGTGCCAGCAGCTTGGTAGGCGGACAGTGGTACCAAGAGACCCAGTACTTC. Translating it yields CASSLVGGQWYQETQYF.

The chain recombines TRBV9 with TRBJ2-7; 11 bases match TRBD2. J lost 4 bases, V lost 2 bases, and 14 bases had no gene match. Germline-derived CDR1 and CDR2 are SGDLS and YYNGEE. This CDR3 has 18 amino acids. The CDR3 is CASSVSASGRPNTYEQYF. As DNA, the CDR3 is TGTGCCAGCAGCGTGTCGGCTAGCGGGAGGCCCAACACTTACGAGCAGTACTTC.

The J gene is TRBJ1-5, the V gene TRBV6-5; perhaps TRBD1 as D (6 bases). Germline CDR1 and CDR2: MNHEY and SVGAGI. Deletions cut 7 bases from V and 0 bases from J, with 13 bases between. CDR3 length equals 15 residues. CDR3: CASKHDRNSNQPQHF. CDR3 sequence (DNA): TGTGCCAGCAAGCACGACAGGAATAGCAATCAGCCCCAGCATTTT.

The V and J genes are TRBV15 and TRBJ2-1; 9 bases fit TRBD1. Germline V lookup: CDR1 LNHNV, CDR2 YYDKDF (reference sequence). V shed 1 base and J 10 bases; nucleotides not matched to a gene: 8. The CDR3 is 15 amino acids. CDR3 loop: CATSRGGTGFREQFF. CDR3 DNA: TGTGCCACCAGCAGAGGGGGGACAGGGTTTCGAGAGCAGTTCTTC. Based on the CDR3 plus reference TRBV15 and TRBJ2-1, the full variable domain is DAMVIQNPRYQVTQFGKPVTLSCSQTLNHNVMYWYQQKSSQAPKLLFHYYDKDFNNEADTPDNFQSRRPNTSFCFLDIRSPGLGDTAMYLCATSRGGTGFREQFFGPGTRLTVL.

J is TRBJ2-7 and V is TRBV5-1, with D perhaps TRBD2 (5 bases). The CDR3 loop spans 14 amino acids. Trimming pared 4 bases from V and 2 bases from J, leaving 13 bases between. The V gene's germline CDR1 is SGHRS and CDR2 YFSETQ. CDR3 residues: CASSASSGAYEQYF. As DNA, the CDR3 is TGCGCCAGCAGCGCTTCGAGCGGAGCCTACGAGCAGTACTTC. Full variable domain (outside the CDR3, taken from reference TRBV5-1 and TRBJ2-7): KAGVTQTPRYLIKTRGQQVTLSCSPISGHRSVSWYQQTPGQGLQFLFEYFSETQRNKGNFPGRFSGRQFSNSRSEMNVSTLELGDSALYLCASSASSGAYEQYFGPGTRLTVT.

The chain recombines TRBV30 with TRBJ2-2; D is unclear. Germline V gene lookup returns CDR1 GTSNPN and CDR2 SVGIG (reference sequence). This CDR3 contains 14 residues. Trimming removed 2 bases at V and 3 bases at J, with 10 bases between. The CDR3 protein is CAWSLGPHTGELFF. In DNA, the CDR3 is TGTGCCTGGAGTTTAGGACCGCACACCGGGGAGCTGTTTTTT. Using reference TRBV30 and TRBJ2-2 for the parts outside the CDR3, the full variable domain is SQTIHQWPATLVQPVGSPLSLECTVEGTSNPNLYWYRQAAGRGLQLLFYSVGIGQISSEVPQNLSASRPQDRQFILSSKKLLLSDSGFYLCAWSLGPHTGELFFGEGSRLTVL.

V and J are TRBV4-2 and TRBJ2-1, with a possible D match to TRBD1 (6 bases). The CDR3 has 16 amino acids. The germline CDR1 and CDR2 sequences are LGHNA and YNFKEQ. V was shortened by 5 bases and J by 0 bases, with 14 bases between the two germline ends. This CDR3 reads CASSSRTESSYNEQFF. In DNA form, the CDR3 reads TGTGCCAGCAGCTCTCGGACAGAATCCTCCTACAATGAGCAGTTCTTC.

The rearrangement joins TRBV14 to TRBJ2-7; 10 bases are shared with TRBD2. Germline trimming cut 6 bases from V and 5 bases from J; bases unmatched to any gene: 16. The CDR3 is 17 amino acids. Germline V gene data show CDR1 as SGHDN and CDR2 as FVKESK. The CDR3 DNA is TGTGCCAGCAGGGAAAAGCGGGAGGGCCACGAGATCCACGAGCAGTACTTC. Translating gives CASREKREGHEIHEQYF.

This sequence joins TRBV4-3 and TRBJ1-2, with TRBD1 as a possible D gene (6 bases). V gave up 0 bases and J gave up 8 bases, with 13 bases separating them. CDR3 size: 14 residues. The V gene's germline CDR1 is LGHNA and CDR2 YSLEER. The CDR3 here is CASSQDTGSWGYTF. CDR3 nucleotide sequence: TGCGCCAGCAGCCAAGACACAGGGAGTTGGGGCTACACCTTC.

This sequence joins TRBV7-2 and TRBJ1-1, with unresolved D. CDR3 length equals 13 residues. Germline V gene data show CDR1 as SGHTA and CDR2 as FQGNSA. V was pared by 6 bases and J by 1 base, with 9 bases between. CDR3 region: CASRSDPNTEAFF. DNA for the CDR3: TGTGCCAGCAGATCGGACCCGAACACTGAAGCTTTCTTT.

This sequence joins TRBV29-1 and TRBJ2-5, with 14 bases identical to TRBD2. Germline-derived CDR1 and CDR2 are SQVTM and ANQGSEA. The CDR3 sequence is 15 residues long. V lost 6 bases to trimming and J lost 5 bases; unmatched junction nucleotides: 8. Here the CDR3 DNA reads TGCAGCGTCGCTACGACTAGCGGGGGGGCCGAGACCCAGTACTTC. Protein product: CSVATTSGGAETQYF.

The rearrangement links TRBV30 to TRBJ1-4; D not certain. The V end lost 7 bases, the J end lost 2 bases, and 8 bases lay between the germline ends. The germline V gene encodes CDR1 GTSNPN and CDR2 SVGIG (reference sequence). The CDR3 length is 12 residues. CDR3 nucleotide sequence: TGTGCCTCGGGTGTGACTAATGAAAAACTGTTTTTT. Translation: CASGVTNEKLFF.

V and J are TRBV10-1 and TRBJ2-2; 10 bases are a match to TRBD2. This CDR3 region has 19 residues. V shed 2 bases and J 5 bases; nucleotides not matched to a gene: 14. Germline loops: CDR1 WNHNN, CDR2 SYGVQD (reference sequence). CDR3 DNA: TGCGCCAGCAGTGAGGGACGGCTAGCGGGAGACCTTGGAACCGGGGAGCTGTTTTTT. Translation: CASSEGRLAGDLGTGELFF.

The chain joins TRBV27 to TRBJ1-4, with a possible D match to TRBD1 (6 bases). The germline V gene has CDR1 MNHEY and CDR2 SMNVEV (reference sequence). Trimming pared 3 bases from V and 0 bases from J, leaving 14 bases between. This CDR3 has 17 residues. For the CDR3, the DNA is TGTGCCAGCAGTTTCGAGGGCCGGACAGCAACTAATGAAAAACTGTTTTTT. It is translated as CASSFEGRTATNEKLFF.

V gene TRBV6-1 combines with J gene TRBJ2-5; D ambiguous. Trimming pared 6 bases from V and 6 bases from J, leaving 5 bases between. Germline CDR1 and CDR2: MNHNS and SASEGT. The CDR3 length is 10 residues. CDR3 DNA sequence: TGTGCCAGCAGGTTGCAGACCCAGTACTTC. Translated: CASRLQTQYF.

The chain recombines TRBV2 with TRBJ1-2; D is unclear. The CDR3 length is 11 residues. CDR1 is SNHLY and CDR2 is FYNNEI in the germline V gene. V was pared by 3 bases and J by 2 bases, with 1 base between. The CDR3: CASSDNYGYTF. The CDR3 bases are TGTGCCAGCAGTGACAACTATGGCTACACCTTC.

This chain uses TRBV6-1 with TRBJ2-7, with 7 nucleotides matching TRBD1. Germline CDR1 is MNHNS and CDR2 is SASEGT. The CDR3 length is 14 residues. V lost 7 bases to trimming and J lost 0 bases; unmatched junction nucleotides: 6. The CDR3: CASKIGTASYEQYF. The DNA of the CDR3 is TGTGCCAGCAAGATCGGGACAGCCTCCTACGAGCAGTACTTC.

This chain connects TRBV30 to TRBJ2-7; 7 bases map to TRBD1. V dropped 3 bases and J dropped 4; count of bases not matched to a gene: 3. The germline V gene has CDR1 GTSNPN and CDR2 SVGIG (reference sequence). The length of the CDR3 is 12 residues. The CDR3 region has the DNA TGTGCCTGGAGACAGACAGGGTACGAGCAGTACTTC. Translated: CAWRQTGYEQYF.

V gene TRBV2 combines with J gene TRBJ2-1; D perhaps matches TRBD2 (5 bases). There are 16 residues in the CDR3. V gave up 2 bases and J gave up 0 bases, with 11 bases separating them. Per germline, CDR1 SNHLY and CDR2 FYNNEI. The CDR3 DNA is TGTGCCAGCAGTGAAATAATAGGGAGCTCCTACAATGAGCAGTTCTTC. Translating gives CASSEIIGSSYNEQFF.

This chain connects TRBV18 to TRBJ1-4; no clear D. This CDR3 is built from 16 residues. Germline V gene lookup returns CDR1 KGHSH and CDR2 LQKENI. V lost 5 bases, J lost 8 bases, and 21 bases lay in between. The CDR3 loop reads CASSKITNLSGEKLFF. In nucleotides, the CDR3 is TGTGCCAGCTCAAAAATTACCAACTTAAGTGGGGAAAAACTGTTTTTT.

The V and J genes are TRBV5-6 and TRBJ2-7; D perhaps matches TRBD2 (5 bases). In germline, CDR1 is SGHDT, CDR2 YYEEEE. CDR3 length: 15 amino acids. V dropped 3 bases and J dropped 3 bases, with 16 bases sitting between them. The CDR3, as DNA: TGTGCCAGCAGCTATGGAAGGGCAGACTACTACGAGCAGTACTTC. This encodes CASSYGRADYYEQYF.